This T cell receptor (beta chain) was profiled in a study of T cells in Graves' hyperthyroidism and ophthalmopathy. On the study more broadly: Peripheral blood was acquired at first diagnosis, ahead of any therapy whatsoever.

Trimming took off 6 bases at V and 1 base at J, with 11 bases between the two ends. The CDR3 totals 13 residues. The germline gives CDR1 DFQATT, CDR2 SNEGSKA (reference sequence). TCR beta CDR3 sequences were amplified from RNA transcripts. First-round RT-PCR with HTBI primers amplified the TCR CDR3 region. TCRdb re-called the multiplex PCR reads with MiXCR, one entry per CDR3 protein. The table has roughly 550,000 distinct CDR3 sequences, approximately 16% seen once. Study outcomes and limitations: Ophthalmopathy, which appeared later, was predicted by the model a median about 6.8 months before onset.

Ten or more counts support this clonotype. Its antigen is not identified. Material for sequencing was blood. The chain couples TRBV20-1 to TRBJ2-3, with unresolved D. The receptor comes from a woman in her twenties or thirties with Graves' ophthalmopathy. The DNA for the CDR3 is TGCAGTGCCCCGAAAGGTGGCACAGATACGCAGTATTTT. It translates to CSAPKGGTDTQYF.